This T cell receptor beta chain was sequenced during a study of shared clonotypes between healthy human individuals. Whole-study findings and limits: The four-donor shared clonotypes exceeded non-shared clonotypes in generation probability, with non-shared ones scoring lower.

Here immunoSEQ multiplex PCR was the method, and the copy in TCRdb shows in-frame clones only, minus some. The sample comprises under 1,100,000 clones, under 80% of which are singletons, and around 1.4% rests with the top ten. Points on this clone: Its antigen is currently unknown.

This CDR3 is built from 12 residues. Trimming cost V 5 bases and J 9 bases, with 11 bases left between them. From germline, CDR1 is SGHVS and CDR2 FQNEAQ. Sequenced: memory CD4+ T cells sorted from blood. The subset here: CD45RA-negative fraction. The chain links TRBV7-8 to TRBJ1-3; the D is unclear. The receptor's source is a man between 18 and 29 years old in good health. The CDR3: CASSPEKGTIYF. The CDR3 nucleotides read TGTGCCAGCAGCCCAGAAAAAGGCACCATATATTTT.